Each of the 23 T cell receptor beta chains below was sequenced from the same sample in a study of blood T cell repertoires in COVID-19. The method was immunoSEQ multiplex PCR; TCRdb's version includes in-frame clones alone and lacks a portion of them. The table lists just over 350,000 clones, more than 85% of them singletons. Sequences were obtained from PBMCs or T cells enriched from blood (not recorded which). These receptors came from a woman aged 30 to 39 who had recovered from COVID-19.

This chain uses TRBV28 with TRBJ1-2, with D perhaps matching TRBD1 (5 bases). CDR1 is MDHEN and CDR2 is SYDVKM in the germline V gene. The CDR3 is made up of 15 amino acids. The V end lost 6 bases, the J end lost 5 bases, and 19 bases lay between the germline ends. DNA of the CDR3: TGTGCCAGCAGCTGGGGTGGAGGGACGGGGTATGGCTACACCTTC. Translating gives CASSWGGGTGYGYTF.

This clone came up once. V is TRBV10-2 and J is TRBJ1-1; 7 bases match TRBD1. CDR3 length: 16 amino acids. Germline values: CDR1 WSHSY, CDR2 SAAADI. The V and J ends lost 2 bases and 2 bases, in that order; junction bases with no gene match: 8. CDR3 nucleotides: TGCGCCAGCAGTGAGGGAAGGGACAGCCGTAACACTGAAGCTTTCTTT. Amino acids: CASSEGRDSRNTEAFF.

To note about this clone: This same CDR3 is encoded by further DNA sequences in the sample. The V call is TRBV5-1, the J call TRBJ1-3, with 7 bases that match TRBD1. Losses at the gene ends were 4 bases for V and 2 bases for J; bases not matched to a gene: 6. Germline CDR1 and CDR2: SGHRS and YFSETQ. This CDR3 contains 15 residues. CDR3 sequence reads: CASSPGQAAGNTIYF. The CDR3, as DNA: TGCGCCAGCAGCCCTGGACAGGCCGCTGGAAACACCATATATTTT. The full variable domain, in which reference TRBV5-1 and TRBJ1-3 provide the parts outside the CDR3, is KAGVTQTPRYLIKTRGQQVTLSCSPISGHRSVSWYQQTPGQGLQFLFEYFSETQRNKGNFPGRFSGRQFSNSRSEMNVSTLELGDSALYLCASSPGQAAGNTIYFGEGSWLTVV.

The V call is TRBV24-1, the J call TRBJ2-1; D not resolved. Germline V gene data show CDR1 as KGHDR and CDR2 as SFDVKD. The CDR3 has 16 amino acids. V shed 5 bases and J shed 1 base, with 14 bases lying between them. As DNA, the CDR3 is TGTGCCACCAGTGGGCCCGTCTCCCCATCCTACAATGAGCAGTTCTTC. It translates to CATSGPVSPSYNEQFF.

V and J are TRBV9 and TRBJ1-2, with D possibly being TRBD1 (5 bases). The CDR3 covers 14 residues. Trimming removed 0 bases at V and 7 bases at J, with 13 bases between. Germline-derived CDR1 and CDR2 are SGDLS and YYNGEE. CDR3 amino acids: CASSVDVGRPGYTF. The CDR3 bases are TGTGCCAGCAGCGTAGATGTGGGGCGGCCTGGCTACACCTTC.

The J gene is TRBJ1-4, the V gene TRBV7-9, with TRBD1 matching 8 bases. The V gene end was trimmed by 5 bases and the J gene end by 8 bases; junction bases not matched to a gene: 7. Germline CDR1 SEHNR, CDR2 FQNEAQ (reference sequence). This CDR3 has 14 amino acids. The CDR3: CASSIGQGGEKLFF. The CDR3 DNA reads as TGTGCCAGCAGCATAGGACAGGGCGGCGAAAAACTGTTTTTT.

The gene calls are TRBV12-5 and TRBJ2-2; TRBD2 might be the D (5 bases). The CDR3 runs 14 residues. Per the germline V gene, CDR1 is LGHNT and CDR2 is FRNRAP. The V gene lost 9 bases and the J gene lost 5 bases, with 16 bases spanning the gap. The CDR3 coding sequence is TGTGCTAGGGACGGAGGTATCCCTACCGGGGAGCTGTTTTTT. Amino acids: CARDGGIPTGELFF.

V usage is TRBV2 and J usage is TRBJ2-2; a possible D gene is TRBD2 (6 bases). The CDR3 covers 14 residues. The V gene lost 7 bases and the J gene lost 5 bases, with 14 bases spanning the gap. Germline-derived CDR1 and CDR2 are SNHLY and FYNNEI. In DNA, the CDR3 is TGTGCCAGCATCGGGACTCTACAAACCGGGGAGCTGTTTTTT. It codes for CASIGTLQTGELFF.

A single count supports this clone. The rearrangement joins TRBV6-1 to TRBJ2-5; no clear D. The germline V gene has CDR1 MNHNS and CDR2 SASEGT. V was cut by 1 base and J by 5 bases, with 11 bases left in between. There are 14 residues in the CDR3. CDR3 bases: TGTGCCAGCAGTGAAGTTCAGGTTTACGAGACCCAGTACTTC. Amino acid sequence: CASSEVQVYETQYF.

The V call is TRBV27, the J call TRBJ2-3; 9 bases are shared with TRBD2. V shed 2 bases and J 3 bases; nucleotides not matched to a gene: 3. The CDR3 is 15 residues long. Germline lookup yields CDR1 MNHEY and CDR2 SMNVEV (reference sequence). The CDR3 here is CASSLSGGRTDTQYF. The CDR3 DNA reads TGTGCCAGCAGTTTAAGCGGGGGGCGGACAGATACGCAGTATTTT.

The chain recombines TRBV4-2 with TRBJ1-1; 10 positions match TRBD1. V was clipped by 2 bases and J by 6 bases; unmatched bases: 15. Germline CDR1 reads LGHNA; CDR2 reads YNFKEQ. The CDR3 spans 18 residues. CDR3 sequence reads: CASSQYLIPGQGTAEAFF. The CDR3 coding sequence is TGTGCCAGCAGCCAATACTTAATCCCGGGACAGGGGACGGCTGAAGCTTTCTTT.

This chain uses TRBV6-2 or TRBV6-3 with TRBJ1-2, with D hard to call. Germline lookup yields CDR1 MNHEY and CDR2 SVGEGT. CDR3 length: 13 amino acids. Trimming cost V 4 bases and J 0 bases, with 6 bases left between them. The DNA of the CDR3 is TGTGCCAGCAGTTTACGAGCTAACTATGGCTACACCTTC. The encoded protein is CASSLRANYGYTF.

This clone appeared a single time. The rearrangement uses TRBV5-6 and TRBJ1-5; 8 bases agree with TRBD1. This CDR3 comprises 16 residues. Losses at the gene ends were 2 bases for V and 5 bases for J; bases not matched to a gene: 9. The germline V gene encodes CDR1 SGHDT and CDR2 YYEEEE. In nucleotides, the CDR3 is TGTGCCAGCAGCTTCAGCGGACAGGGCCTTCATCAGCCCCAGCATTTT. Translated, it gives CASSFSGQGLHQPQHF.

The V and J genes are TRBV28 and TRBJ2-7, with 10 bases identical to TRBD1. Germline CDR1 and CDR2: MDHEN and SYDVKM. V shed 5 bases and J 6 bases; nucleotides not matched to a gene: 4. This CDR3 has 13 residues. The chain's CDR3 is CASSPGTGVEQYF. The CDR3 DNA reads as TGTGCCAGCAGTCCCGGGACAGGGGTCGAGCAGTACTTC.

CDR3 sequence: CASSSQGTGNTEAFF. The DNA of the CDR3 is TGTGCCAGCAGTTCCCAAGGGACAGGGAACACTGAAGCTTTCTTT. V gene TRBV27 combines with J gene TRBJ1-1, with 8 nucleotides matching TRBD1. The V segment lost 4 bases and the J segment 1 base; nucleotides outside the gene matches: 5. Germline-derived CDR1 and CDR2 are MNHEY and SMNVEV (reference sequence). The CDR3 is 15 amino acids.

The J gene is TRBJ2-1, the V gene TRBV7-8; TRBD1 matches at 7 bases. The CDR3 runs 16 residues. Per the germline V gene, CDR1 is SGHVS and CDR2 is FQNEAQ. V dropped 2 bases and J dropped 4; count of bases not matched to a gene: 8. The CDR3 nucleotides are TGTGCCAGCAGCTTAAGGACAGGCCTCGCGTACAATGAGCAGTTCTTC. This codes for CASSLRTGLAYNEQFF.

The gene calls are TRBV19 and TRBJ1-2, with 9 nucleotides matching TRBD1. The V and J ends lost 8 bases and 7 bases, in that order; junction bases with no gene match: 11. Germline CDR1 and CDR2: LNHDA and SQIVND (reference sequence). The CDR3 covers 14 residues. The DNA of the CDR3 is TGTGCCAGTTCAACTCTGGGACAGGGCTCTGGCTACACCTTC. This encodes CASSTLGQGSGYTF.

The V and J genes are TRBV6-5 and TRBJ2-7; 7 bases fit TRBD1. The J segment lost 2 bases and the V segment lost 0 bases, leaving 7 bases of the junction unmatched. Germline CDR1 and CDR2: MNHEY and SVGAGI. The length of the CDR3 is 16 residues. CDR3 amino acids: CASSYSTGITPYEQYF. For the CDR3, the DNA is TGTGCCAGCAGTTACTCGACAGGGATTACCCCCTACGAGCAGTACTTC.

The chain is built from TRBV5-1 and TRBJ2-3; tentatively, D is TRBD1 (6 bases). Trimming stripped 4 bases from V and 2 bases from J, with 14 bases between. CDR1 SGHRS and CDR2 YFSETQ come from the germline V gene. The CDR3 is made up of 15 amino acids. CDR3 coding DNA: TGCGCCAGCAGCCCTAGGGACACGGTCACAGATACGCAGTATTTT. Translating it yields CASSPRDTVTDTQYF.

The V call is TRBV3-1 (or the pseudogene TRBV3-2), the J call TRBJ2-1; no firm D call. The germline V and J ends were trimmed by 4 bases and 5 bases, with 12 bases remaining between them. Looked up from germline, CDR1 is LGHDT and CDR2 is YNNKEL (reference sequence). The length of the CDR3 is 14 residues. CDR3 region: CASSPSNTDNEQFF. For the CDR3, the DNA is TGTGCCAGCAGCCCCTCAAACACAGACAATGAGCAGTTCTTC.

CDR3 loop: CASSLAVDSSYNEQFF. The CDR3 coding sequence is TGCGCCAGCAGCTTGGCAGTTGACAGCTCCTACAATGAGCAGTTCTTC. This sequence joins TRBV5-1 and TRBJ2-1, with a tentative D call TRBD1 (5 bases). The germline V gene has CDR1 SGHRS and CDR2 YFSETQ. Trimming removed 0 bases from V and 0 bases from J, with 10 bases in between. The CDR3 runs 16 residues.

The V call is TRBV6-1, the J call TRBJ2-1; perhaps TRBD1 as D (7 bases). CDR3 length equals 16 residues. The V gene lost 4 bases and the J gene lost 1 base, with 14 bases spanning the gap. The germline gives CDR1 MNHNS, CDR2 SASEGT. The CDR3 region has the DNA TGTGCCAGCAGTGCAGGGGGAGGTCGATCCTACAATGAGCAGTTCTTC. Translating it yields CASSAGGGRSYNEQFF.

This rearrangement joins TRBV27 to TRBJ1-1; the match to TRBD1 covers 7 bases. This CDR3 comprises 14 residues. V was clipped by 6 bases and J by 4 bases; unmatched bases: 8. CDR1 MNHEY and CDR2 SMNVEV come from the germline V gene (reference sequence). The CDR3 protein is CASSQNRGRTEAFF. The CDR3 DNA sequence: TGTGCCAGCAGCCAAAACAGGGGTCGCACTGAAGCTTTCTTT.